These 30 T cell receptor beta chains were all obtained from the same sample, sequenced in a study of CD8 T cells in ankylosing spondylitis. Study results and limitations: Ankylosing spondylitis blood appeared to be characterized by a TCR beta motif of eight or nine highly homologous variants.

Which antigens these TCRs recognize remains unknown. TCRdb reprocessed the 5' RACE reads via MiXCR and lists one record per CDR3 protein. The sample lists roughly 450,000 distinct CDR3 sequences; 25% to 30% were seen once. Sequenced: blood, either unsorted or a sorted T cell fraction (not recorded which). The receptor source for this set is a male donor with ankylosing spondylitis.

The CDR3 nucleotides read TGTGCCAGCAGCTTGGCGGGGGGACAAGCTAACTATGGCTACACCTTC. Residues: CASSLAGGQANYGYTF. V and J are TRBV5-5 and TRBJ1-2; D may be TRBD1 (6 bases). With 0 bases removed from V and 0 bases from J, the gap between germline ends came to 12 bases. The germline gives CDR1 SGHKS, CDR2 YYEKEE (reference sequence). This CDR3 spans 16 amino acids.

This clonotype has more than one count but fewer than ten. The rearrangement uses TRBV5-1 and TRBJ2-2; perhaps TRBD1 as D (5 bases). This CDR3 is 16 amino acids long. V was pared by 2 bases and J by 6 bases, with 17 bases between. Germline values: CDR1 SGHRS, CDR2 YFSETQ. CDR3 in amino acids: CASSFGSRANAGELFF. In DNA form, the CDR3 reads TGCGCCAGCAGCTTTGGGTCCAGGGCCAATGCCGGGGAGCTGTTTTTT.

This clonotype turned up a few times. Here the CDR3 reads CASSLGRDIYEQYV. Written as DNA, the CDR3 is TGTGCCAGCAGCTTAGGGCGGGATATTTACGAGCAGTACGTC. This sequence joins TRBV7-8 and TRBJ2-7; D is perhaps TRBD2 (6 bases). The CDR3 is 14 amino acids. Trimming removed 1 base from V and 4 bases from J, with 11 bases in between. Looked up from germline, CDR1 is SGHVS and CDR2 is FQNEAQ.

The gene calls are TRBV7-9 and TRBJ2-5; 9 nucleotides match TRBD2. Trimming at V came to 5 bases and at J to 2 bases, leaving 12 bases not matched to a gene. The CDR3 runs 17 residues. Germline V gene lookup returns CDR1 SEHNR and CDR2 FQNEAQ (reference sequence). The CDR3 is CASSPWGSGRSQETQYF. CDR3 sequence (DNA): TGTGCCAGCAGCCCATGGGGTAGCGGGAGATCACAAGAGACCCAGTACTTC.

The count of this clonotype is one. The gene calls are TRBV20-1 and TRBJ2-7; possible D gene TRBD1, 6 bases. The V gene's germline CDR1 is DFQATT and CDR2 SNEGSKA (reference sequence). There are 13 residues in the CDR3. Trimming shortened V by 3 bases and J by 0 bases, and 9 bases separated the two germline ends. CDR3 in DNA: TGCAGTGCTAGCACAGGGAGCTCCTACGAGCAGTACGTC. Encoded protein: CSASTGSSYEQYV.

This clonotype has just a few counts. The chain uses TRBV7-9 and TRBJ1-5; D call uncertain. Per germline, CDR1 SEHNR and CDR2 FQNEAQ (reference sequence). Between the trimmed V and J ends, which lost 0 bases and 2 bases, there was a span of 11 bases. This CDR3 is 16 amino acids long. CDR3 protein: CASSLAAGGGNQPQHF. CDR3 sequence (DNA): TGTGCCAGCAGCTTAGCAGCGGGAGGCGGCAATCAGCCCCAGCATTTT.

The chain has TRBV5-1 and TRBJ1-5, with no clear D. V lost 7 bases, J lost 4 bases, and 6 bases lay in between. Germline CDR1 and CDR2: SGHRS and YFSETQ. There are 11 residues in the CDR3. CDR3 DNA: TGCGCCAGCCCCTCTAATCAGCCCCAGCATTTT. It translates to CASPSNQPQHF.

The CDR3 protein is CASSQGLTGGELFF. In nucleotides, the CDR3 is TGTGCCAGCAGCCAAGGCCTCACGGGCGGGGAGCTGTTTTTT. The V call is TRBV3-1, the J call TRBJ2-2; D gene uncertain. The CDR3 length is 14 residues. Looked up from germline, CDR1 is LGHDT and CDR2 is YNNKEL (reference sequence). V was cut by 1 base and J by 7 bases, with 10 bases left in between.

As DNA, the CDR3 is TGTGCCAGCAGCCAAGGTGCTAGTGTGGGTAATGAGCAGTTCTTC. Its translation: CASSQGASVGNEQFF. This chain joins TRBV3-1 and TRBJ2-1; D unresolved. The germline gives CDR1 LGHDT, CDR2 YNNKEL (reference sequence). The CDR3 loop spans 15 amino acids. V gave up 1 base and J gave up 7 bases, with 14 bases separating them.

This chain connects TRBV6-1 to TRBJ2-7; no clear D gene. Germline V gene sequence: CDR1 MNHNS, CDR2 SASEGT. CDR3 length: 15 amino acids. V lost 4 bases, J lost 0 bases, and 13 bases lay in between. The CDR3 reads CASSVPGGSSYEQYV. CDR3 nucleotide sequence: TGTGCCAGCAGTGTCCCCGGTGGCAGCTCCTACGAGCAGTACGTC.

The chain couples TRBV7-2 to TRBJ1-4; 8 nucleotides line up with TRBD1. The length of the CDR3 is 15 residues. V trimming: 5 bases; J trimming: 1 base; junction bases outside the gene matches: 3. The germline V gene has CDR1 SGHTA and CDR2 FQGNSA. The CDR3 loop is CASSPGQGTNEKLFF. For the CDR3, the DNA is TGTGCCAGCAGCCCCGGACAGGGAACTAATGAAAAACTGTTTTTT.

V gene TRBV9 combines with J gene TRBJ2-2, with a tentative D call TRBD1 (5 bases). This CDR3 is 16 amino acids long. Per the germline V gene, CDR1 is SGDLS and CDR2 is YYNGEE. Trimming took 2 bases from V and 3 from J, leaving 14 bases between them. In DNA form, the CDR3 reads TGTGCCAGCAGCGTCCGCAGGACACCGGACACCGGGGAGCTGTTTTTT. Amino acids: CASSVRRTPDTGELFF.

V and J are TRBV11-2 and TRBJ1-1; 8 bases align to TRBD1. Trimming at V came to 1 base and at J to 10 bases, leaving 5 bases not matched to a gene. In germline, CDR1 is SGHAT, CDR2 FQNNGV. The CDR3 is made up of 13 amino acids. The CDR3 reads CASSLGTGGRAFF. CDR3 in DNA: TGTGCCAGCAGCTTAGGCACAGGGGGAAGAGCTTTCTTT.

This clonotype was seen more than once but under ten times. J is TRBJ1-1 and V is TRBV30; no clear D gene. CDR3 length: 12 residues. The ends were cut back, 1 base at V and 3 bases at J, with 6 bases in the middle. Germline CDR1 is GTSNPN and CDR2 is SVGIG (reference sequence). The CDR3 is CAWSGGYTEAFF. The CDR3, as DNA: TGTGCCTGGAGTGGAGGGTACACTGAAGCTTTCTTT. The full variable domain, its missing parts supplied by reference TRBV30 and TRBJ1-1, is SQTIHQWPATLVQPVGSPLSLECTVEGTSNPNLYWYRQAAGRGLQLLFYSVGIGQISSEVPQNLSASRPQDRQFILSSKKLLLSDSGFYLCAWSGGYTEAFFGQGTRLTVV.

The chain combines TRBV18 with TRBJ2-7, with TRBD1 as a possible D gene (5 bases). This CDR3 region has 14 residues. Germline V lookup: CDR1 KGHSH, CDR2 LQKENI. The V end lost 3 bases, the J end lost 5 bases, and 14 bases lay between the germline ends. The CDR3 coding sequence is TGTGCCAGCTCACCGTCTCCGACAGCCCACGAGCAGTACGTC. This gives the protein CASSPSPTAHEQYV.

This clonotype turned up a few times. V and J are TRBV3-1 and TRBJ2-7; no firm D call. The V end lost 1 base, the J end lost 6 bases, and 7 bases lay between the germline ends. The CDR3 sequence is 12 residues long. Germline V gene lookup returns CDR1 LGHDT and CDR2 YNNKEL (reference sequence). CDR3 amino acids: CASSQGQREQYF. CDR3 nucleotide sequence: TGTGCCAGCAGCCAAGGTCAGCGCGAGCAGTACTTC.

The chain employs TRBV27 and TRBJ1-6; D is possibly TRBD1 (5 bases). CDR3 size: 17 residues. V lost 8 bases and J 0 bases, leaving 17 bases between the germline ends. The germline CDR1 and CDR2 sequences are MNHEY and SMNVEV (reference sequence). CDR3 residues: CASRTQATGSYNSPLHF. As DNA, the CDR3 is TGTGCCAGCCGAACACAGGCGACGGGCTCCTATAATTCACCCCTCCACTTT.

Here the CDR3 reads CASSLESRRGNEQFF. CDR3 bases: TGCGCCAGCAGCTTGGAATCCCGGAGAGGTAATGAGCAGTTCTTC. This rearrangement joins TRBV5-1 to TRBJ2-1; D is unresolved. There are 15 residues in the CDR3. V shed 0 bases and J shed 7 bases, with 14 bases lying between them. Germline CDR1 SGHRS, CDR2 YFSETQ.

The chain links TRBV5-6 to TRBJ2-1, with D unresolved. V lost 5 bases and J 9 bases, leaving 9 bases between the germline ends. CDR1 and CDR2 from the germline V gene are SGHDT and YYEEEE. This CDR3 has 11 amino acids. The CDR3 coding sequence is TGTGCCAGCAGAGGACGCCGTGAGCAGTTCTTC. Translation gives CASRGRREQFF.

In its sample, this clonotype was seen a few times. This sequence joins TRBV10-3 and TRBJ1-5; 10 positions match TRBD1. The CDR3 runs 14 residues. CDR1 is ENHRY, CDR2 SYGVKD, per germline. With V trimmed by 6 bases and J by 2 bases, 1 base remained unmatched. CDR3 bases: TGTGCCATCAGCGGGACAGGGGGCAATCAGCCCCAGCATTTT. Amino acid sequence: CAISGTGGNQPQHF.

The chain couples TRBV2 to TRBJ1-2; D possibly corresponds to TRBD1 (6 bases). The V and J ends lost 7 bases and 8 bases respectively, with 20 bases between them. Germline V gene lookup returns CDR1 SNHLY and CDR2 FYNNEI. The CDR3 contains 14 residues. The CDR3 bases are TGTGCCAGCAATTTTTGGACAGATGTTATCGGCTACACCTTC. It translates to CASNFWTDVIGYTF.

This clonotype showed up many times. The chain links TRBV21-1 to TRBJ2-7; the D call in the table, TRBD1, was not verified against the DNA. TRBV21-1 is annotated as a pseudogene. The length of the CDR3 is 10 residues. CDR3 loop: CASSGGEQYF. The CDR3 bases are TGTGCCAGCAGCGGGGGGGAGCAGTACTTC.

The chain carries TRBV15 and TRBJ1-5, with 8 bases identical to TRBD1. CDR3 length: 16 residues. The V gene's germline CDR1 is LNHNV and CDR2 YYDKDF (reference sequence). V was clipped by 2 bases and J by 2 bases; unmatched bases: 5. The DNA of the CDR3 is TGTGCCACCAGCAGACCCCAGGGGGCCGGCAATCAGCCCCAGCATTTT. Protein sequence: CATSRPQGAGNQPQHF.

The J gene is TRBJ2-2, the V gene TRBV20-1, with TRBD1 matching over 8 bases. There are 13 residues in the CDR3. V shed 5 bases, J shed 3 bases, and the junction held 2 bases outside the gene matches. Germline V CDR1 and CDR2: DFQATT, SNEGSKA (reference sequence). CDR3 DNA sequence: TGCAGTGCTCCGGGACAGGACACCGGGGAGCTGTTTTTT. Its protein is CSAPGQDTGELFF.

The chain combines TRBV3-1 with TRBJ2-7; 9 nucleotides agree with TRBD2. This CDR3 contains 14 residues. CDR1 and CDR2 (germline): LGHDT, YNNKEL (reference sequence). The ends lost 4 bases at V and 5 bases at J; junction bases unmatched: 6. CDR3 sequence reads: CASSRAGGSNEQYF. CDR3 coding DNA: TGTGCCAGCAGCCGAGCGGGAGGTAGCAACGAGCAGTACTTC.

This clonotype was seen a handful of times. This chain links TRBV4-1 with TRBJ2-1, with D unclear. This CDR3 region has 17 residues. Germline V gene lookup returns CDR1 MGHRA and CDR2 YSYEKL. V lost 0 bases and J 0 bases, leaving 12 bases between the germline ends. The CDR3 protein is CASSQDPPIRSYNEQFF. CDR3 DNA: TGCGCCAGCAGCCAAGATCCCCCTATACGCTCCTACAATGAGCAGTTCTTC.

The CDR3 sequence: CASSLDRVRSYEQYF. CDR3 DNA sequence: TGTGCCAGCAGCCTGGACAGGGTGAGATCCTACGAGCAGTACTTC. The chain recombines TRBV3-1 with TRBJ2-7; 8 nucleotides match TRBD1. The CDR3 covers 15 residues. The junction had 6 bases not matched to a gene; V was cut back by 4 bases and J by 1 base. Germline-derived CDR1 and CDR2 are LGHDT and YNNKEL (reference sequence).

This clonotype turned up a few times. The chain is built from TRBV24-1 and TRBJ1-1; D perhaps matches TRBD1 (6 bases). Looked up from germline, CDR1 is KGHDR and CDR2 is SFDVKD. The CDR3 is 13 amino acids. V gave up 10 bases and J gave up 4 bases, with 15 bases separating them. Here the CDR3 reads CATRQGHGTEAFF. The CDR3 bases are TGTGCCACGCGTCAGGGGCATGGCACTGAAGCTTTCTTT.

The chain employs TRBV6-1 and TRBJ2-2; 11 bases match TRBD2. This CDR3 has 16 amino acids. V gave up 6 bases and J gave up 5 bases; unmatched junction bases: 8. CDR1 MNHNS and CDR2 SASEGT come from the germline V gene. CDR3 nucleotide sequence: TGTGCCAGCAGGAAGGGACTAGCGGTTCCTACCGGGGAGCTGTTTTTT. Translated: CASRKGLAVPTGELFF.

This clonotype was picked up a small number of times. The J gene is TRBJ2-7, the V gene TRBV6-1; 8 bases match TRBD1. CDR3 length: 15 amino acids. The germline CDR1 and CDR2 sequences are MNHNS and SASEGT. J was trimmed by 1 base and V by 7 bases; bases with no gene match: 9. CDR3 nucleotides: TGTGCCAGCAATATGGGACAGGATCTTTCCTACGAGCAGTACGTC. This translates into CASNMGQDLSYEQYV.